This T cell receptor beta chain came from a study of T cells in Graves' hyperthyroidism and ophthalmopathy. This clonotype was observed a few times. Germline CDR1 is KGHSH and CDR2 is LQKENI. The V and J ends lost 3 bases and 1 base respectively, with 9 bases between them. This CDR3 is 14 amino acids long. Using RNA transcripts as the source, TCR beta CDR3 regions were amplified. A first-round RT-PCR of the TCR CDR3 used the HTBI primer set. TCRdb re-analysed the multiplex PCR reads in MiXCR, keeping a single row per CDR3 protein. The data hold approximately 300,000 distinct CDR3 sequences, with about a sixth observed a single time.

The rearrangement links TRBV18 to TRBJ1-1; D possibly corresponds to TRBD1 (5 bases). This TCR derives from a woman aged 55-69 years with Graves' ophthalmopathy. Sequencing was performed on blood. The CDR3: CASSPNQGNTEAFF. The CDR3 DNA follows: TGTGCCAGCTCACCGAATCAGGGGAACACTGAAGCTTTCTTT.